The subject of this entry is one T cell receptor (beta chain). There are 15 residues in the CDR3. From germline, CDR1 is MNHEY and CDR2 SVGAGI. Trimming took off 2 bases at V and 6 bases at J, with 17 bases between the two ends. The sample is drawn from a study of blood T cell repertoires in COVID-19. Study context: PBMCs, B-cell-depleted T cells, or T cells were the source of the cDNA or gDNA that made up the material.

Two consecutive negative NP/OP PCR tests, clearance, or resolved symptoms defined Cohort 3 recovery. As processed by the authors: Reference gene primer amplification gave nucleated cell count estimates. Libraries were prepared by immunoSEQ multiplex PCR; TCRdb keeps only in-frame clonotypes and omits some of them. For V, J and clone size, that table is used; D and trimming come from the DNA. This table holds a few hundred thousand clones, 80% to 90% found once. V usage is TRBV6-5 and J usage is TRBJ2-7; D remains unclear. The receptor was isolated from a man aged 18 to 35 who had recovered from COVID-19. Input material: PBMCs or T cells enriched from blood (not recorded which). CDR3 sequence reads: CASSYVLGPSGEQYF. CDR3 nucleotide sequence: TGTGCCAGCAGTTACGTCTTAGGTCCCTCGGGCGAGCAGTACTTC.